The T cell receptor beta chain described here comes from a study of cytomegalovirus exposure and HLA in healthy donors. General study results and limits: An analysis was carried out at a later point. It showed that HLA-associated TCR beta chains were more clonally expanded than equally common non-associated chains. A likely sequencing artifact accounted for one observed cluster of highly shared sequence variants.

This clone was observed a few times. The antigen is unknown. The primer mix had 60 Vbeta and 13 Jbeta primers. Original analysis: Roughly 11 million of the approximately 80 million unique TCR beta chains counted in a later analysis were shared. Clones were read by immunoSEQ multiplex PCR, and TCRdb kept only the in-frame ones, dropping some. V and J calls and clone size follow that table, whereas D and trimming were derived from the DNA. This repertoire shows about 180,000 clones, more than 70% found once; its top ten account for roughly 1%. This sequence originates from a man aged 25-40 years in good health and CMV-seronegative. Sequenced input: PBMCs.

CDR3 bases: TGTGCCATCAGTTCCCGCGGGGGAGGCCATATGAACACTGAAGCTTTCTTT. As protein: CAISSRGGGHMNTEAFF. The chain is built from TRBV10-3 and TRBJ1-1, with D perhaps matching TRBD1 (5 bases). Trimming left V 5 bases short and J 0 bases short, with 19 bases between. The CDR3 covers 17 residues. Per germline, CDR1 ENHRY and CDR2 SYGVKD.